This T cell receptor beta chain was identified in a study of shared clonotypes between healthy human individuals. Profiled with immunoSEQ multiplex PCR; TCRdb holds only in-frame clones, not every one. The sample has about 680,000 clones, roughly 73% seen once; the top ten hold 1.5% to 2%. J gave up 4 bases and V 5 bases, and 7 bases lay outside the gene matches. This CDR3 has 15 residues. Germline assignment: CDR1 SSHAT and CDR2 FNYEAQ (reference sequence). The clonotype originates from a woman under 40 in good health. The specimen sequenced was memory CD4+ T cells sorted from blood. Subset defined: CD45RA-negative fraction. The chain combines TRBV7-7 with TRBJ2-1; 8 bases fit TRBD2. Written as DNA, the CDR3 is TGTGCCAGCAGCCGGAGTAGCGGGGAATACAATGAGCAGTTCTTC. It specifies CASSRSSGEYNEQFF. The whole variable domain, filled in from reference TRBV7-7 and TRBJ2-1, reads GAGVSQSPRYKVTKRGQDVTLRCDPISSHATLYWYQQALGQGPEFLTYFNYEAQPDKSGLPSDRFSAERPEGSISTLTIQRTEQRDSAMYRCASSRSSGEYNEQFFGPGTRLTVL.